The 4 T cell receptor beta chains presented below share a single source sample, sequenced in a study of cytomegalovirus exposure and HLA in healthy donors. The PCR had 60 Vbeta and 13 Jbeta primers. Measured with immunoSEQ multiplex PCR; TCRdb has only the in-frame clones, and not every one. The sample shows under 150,000 clones, roughly 80% of them seen only once. The source material was PBMCs. The receptors derive from a boy between 10 and 17 years old in good health and CMV-seronegative.

The chain couples TRBV7-6 to TRBJ2-7; 10 bases are a match to TRBD2. CDR3 length: 16 amino acids. Trimming took 3 bases from V and 3 from J; bases not matched to a gene: 8. Germline CDR1 and CDR2: SGHVS and FNYEAQ. The CDR3, as DNA: TGTGCCAGCAGCTTGGGCGGACTAGCGGAGGGCTACGAGCAGTACTTC. It specifies CASSLGGLAEGYEQYF.

This clone was seen more than once but under ten times. This rearrangement joins TRBV10-3 to TRBJ2-7; D perhaps matches TRBD2 (5 bases). This CDR3 region has 12 residues. V lost 6 bases, J lost 6 bases, and 12 bases lay in between. The germline V gene has CDR1 ENHRY and CDR2 SYGVKD. This chain's CDR3 is CAISGLSGEQYF. As DNA, the CDR3 is TGTGCCATCAGCGGACTCTCGGGCGAGCAGTACTTC.

CDR3 sequence: CASSLVLGASNTGELFF. In DNA form, the CDR3 reads TGTGCCAGCAGCTTGGTCTTGGGGGCTTCGAACACCGGGGAGCTGTTTTTT. The gene calls are TRBV5-6 and TRBJ2-2; a possible D gene is TRBD1 (6 bases). The germline gives CDR1 SGHDT, CDR2 YYEEEE. Trimming left V 0 bases short and J 0 bases short, with 12 bases between. The CDR3 runs to 17 residues.

This clone was counted once. This chain uses TRBV5-8 with TRBJ2-7; perhaps TRBD2 as D (5 bases). V lost 6 bases and J 7 bases, leaving 17 bases between the germline ends. CDR1 is SGHTS and CDR2 is YDEGEE in the germline V gene. The CDR3 runs to 13 residues. The chain's CDR3 is CASILPPRVEQYF. CDR3 in DNA: TGTGCCAGCATCCTCCCCCCGAGGGTGGAGCAGTACTTC.